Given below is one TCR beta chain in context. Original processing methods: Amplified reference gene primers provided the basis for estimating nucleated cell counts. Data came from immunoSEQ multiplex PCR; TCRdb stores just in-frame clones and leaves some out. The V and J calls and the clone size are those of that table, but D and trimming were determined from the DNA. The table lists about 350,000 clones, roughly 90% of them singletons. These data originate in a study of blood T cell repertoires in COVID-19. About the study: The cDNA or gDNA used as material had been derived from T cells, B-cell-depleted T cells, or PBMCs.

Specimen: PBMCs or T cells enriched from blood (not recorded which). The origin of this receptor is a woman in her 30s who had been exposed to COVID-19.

CDR3 DNA sequence: TGCGCCAGCAGCCGGACCGGGACTGCGAACACCGGGGAGCTGTTTTTT. It translates to CASSRTGTANTGELFF. J is TRBJ2-2 and V is TRBV5-1; possibly TRBD2 for D (6 bases). Between the trimmed V and J ends, which lost 4 bases and 0 bases, there was a span of 13 bases. Germline V gene data show CDR1 as SGHRS and CDR2 as YFSETQ. The CDR3 runs to 16 residues.